One sample yielded the 27 T cell receptor beta chains listed below, sequenced in a study of regulatory T cells in long-lasting Graves disease. This sample's time point: persistent/refractory GD, antithyroid drugs over 5 years with positive TRAb. From RNA extracted from PBMCs, the TCR library was made. To make TCR beta libraries, researchers used iRepertoire HTBI primers and Arm-PCR of CDR3 regions. TCRdb re-analysed the multiplex PCR reads in MiXCR, keeping a single row per CDR3 protein. The data hold a few hundred thousand distinct CDR3 sequences, with roughly a quarter observed a single time. Sequences were derived from peripheral blood mononuclear cells (PBMCs), sampled when the disease was refractory, from a patient treated with antithyroid drugs. These TCRs come from a female donor with Graves disease.

This clonotype was detected a few times. J is TRBJ1-1 and V is TRBV19; D unclear. Germline CDR1 is LNHDA and CDR2 is SQIVND (reference sequence). The V and J ends lost 8 bases and 1 base respectively, with 5 bases between them. The CDR3 length is 11 residues. In nucleotides, the CDR3 is TGTGCCAGTCAGAAGAACACTGAAGCTTTCTTT. It specifies CASQKNTEAFF.

This clonotype occurred a few times. The chain combines TRBV6-2 or TRBV6-3 with TRBJ2-7, with D perhaps assigned TRBD1 or TRBD2 (5 bases each). The germline gives CDR1 MNHEY, CDR2 SVGEGT. The CDR3 is made up of 15 amino acids. Trimming pared 2 bases from V and 2 bases from J, leaving 13 bases between. The CDR3 DNA is TGTGCCAGCAGTTACCCTCAGCAGGGAGCCTACGAGCAGTACTTC. Translated, it gives CASSYPQQGAYEQYF.

J is TRBJ2-2 and V is TRBV10-3, with D tentatively TRBD2 (6 bases). The V end was cut by 7 bases, the J end by 2 bases, with 11 bases between. CDR3 length: 14 residues. From germline, CDR1 is ENHRY and CDR2 SYGVKD. The CDR3 DNA sequence: TGTGCCATCAAGGGCGGGGTAAACACCGGGGAGCTGTTTTTT. It yields the protein CAIKGGVNTGELFF.

This clonotype was recorded at least ten times. V usage is TRBV4-1 and J usage is TRBJ1-6; D is possibly TRBD1 (5 bases). Germline-derived CDR1 and CDR2 are MGHRA and YSYEKL. The CDR3 loop spans 14 amino acids. V dropped 0 bases and J dropped 8 bases, with 8 bases sitting between them. In nucleotides, the CDR3 is TGCGCCAGCAGCCAAGAGTCAGGGTATTCACCCCTCCACTTT. This gives the protein CASSQESGYSPLHF.

This clonotype has just a few counts. The rearrangement uses TRBV6-1 and TRBJ2-7; D unclear. The V end lost 5 bases, the J end lost 6 bases, and 8 bases lay between the germline ends. The germline V gene encodes CDR1 MNHNS and CDR2 SASEGT. The CDR3 has 11 residues. CDR3 nucleotide sequence: TGTGCCAGCAGTCTAACGCGCGAGCAGTACTTC. Its translation is CASSLTREQYF.

This clonotype was recorded many times. Given a much more abundant clone one base away, this may be a read error. The CDR3, as DNA: TGTGCCAGCAGCCATGAGACCCAGTACTTC. This codes for CASSHETQYF. The chain is built from TRBV7-2 and TRBJ2-5; no firm D call. Per germline, CDR1 SGHTA and CDR2 FQGNSA. This CDR3 is built from 10 residues. V was clipped by 5 bases and J by 5 bases, with 3 bases between them.

The chain has TRBV18 and TRBJ2-2, with D unclear. Germline CDR1 reads KGHSH; CDR2 reads LQKENI. V lost 2 bases and J 4 bases, leaving 5 bases between the germline ends. The CDR3 covers 13 residues. For the CDR3, the DNA is TGTGCCAGCTCACCAGAGGTCACCGGGGAGCTGTTTTTT. Its protein product is CASSPEVTGELFF.

The table lists this clonotype with a few counts. The chain is built from TRBV5-1 and TRBJ2-2, with D tentatively TRBD2 (6 bases). Germline V gene lookup returns CDR1 SGHRS and CDR2 YFSETQ. The CDR3 covers 14 residues. V lost 4 bases to trimming and J lost 7 bases, with 14 bases between them. The CDR3 is CASSQGGPVGELFF. Here the CDR3 DNA reads TGCGCCAGCAGCCAAGGAGGGCCAGTCGGGGAGCTGTTTTTT.

The chain carries TRBV6-1 and TRBJ2-7; 11 positions agree with TRBD2. Germline V lookup: CDR1 MNHNS, CDR2 SASEGT. The V gene end was trimmed by 7 bases and the J gene end by 4 bases; junction bases not matched to a gene: 12. CDR3 length: 16 amino acids. CDR3 in DNA: TGTGCCAGCACCCAACTCGGGACTAGCGGTCTTTACGAGCAGTACTTC. It codes for CASTQLGTSGLYEQYF.

This clonotype was detected a few times. V and J are TRBV6-5 and TRBJ2-7; 7 bases are a match to TRBD1. The J segment lost 4 bases and the V segment lost 2 bases, leaving 11 bases of the junction unmatched. This CDR3 spans 16 amino acids. CDR1 and CDR2 from the germline V gene are MNHEY and SVGAGI. The CDR3 DNA is TGTGCCAGCAGTTACCCGAGACAGGGTCGGGGTTACGAGCAGTACTTC. It specifies CASSYPRQGRGYEQYF.

This clonotype was observed a handful of times. V usage is TRBV6-2 or TRBV6-3 and J usage is TRBJ1-6, with a possible D match to TRBD1 (6 bases). Per the germline V gene, CDR1 is MNHEY and CDR2 is SVGEGT. This CDR3 spans 13 amino acids. Between the trimmed V and J ends, which lost 6 bases and 12 bases, there was a span of 15 bases. CDR3 residues: CASRDRTAQPLHF. The CDR3 DNA is TGTGCCAGCAGAGACCGGACAGCCCAACCCCTCCACTTT.

The rearrangement uses TRBV19 and TRBJ1-1; 9 bases match TRBD1. The V gene's germline CDR1 is LNHDA and CDR2 SQIVND (reference sequence). The CDR3 is 15 amino acids. V trimming: 1 base; J trimming: 6 bases; junction bases outside the gene matches: 6. CDR3 residues: CASSIGPGQGSEAFF. The CDR3 DNA sequence: TGTGCCAGTAGTATAGGACCGGGACAGGGTTCTGAAGCTTTCTTT. The full variable domain, completed using reference TRBV19 and TRBJ1-1, is DGGITQSPKYLFRKEGQNVTLSCEQNLNHDAMYWYRQDPGQGLRLIYYSQIVNDFQKGDIAEGYSVSREKKESFPLTVTSAQKNPTAFYLCASSIGPGQGSEAFFGQGTRLTVV.

This clonotype was seen a handful of times. CDR3 bases: TGTGCCAGCAGCTCGGGGACAGCTCGTACCGGGGAGCTGTTTTTT. Translation gives CASSSGTARTGELFF. The chain combines TRBV11-2 with TRBJ2-2; 7 nucleotides agree with TRBD1. Germline CDR1 SGHAT, CDR2 FQNNGV. The length of the CDR3 is 15 residues. Trimming cost V 4 bases and J 5 bases; bases outside gene matches: 7. The variable domain in full, completed from reference TRBV11-2 and TRBJ2-2, reads EAGVAQSPRYKIIEKRQSVAFWCNPISGHATLYWYQQILGQGPKLLIQFQNNGVVDDSQLPKDRFSAERLKGVDSTLKIQPAKLEDSAVYLCASSSGTARTGELFFGEGSRLTVL.

The chain links TRBV12-3 or TRBV12-4 to TRBJ1-1; 8 bases line up with TRBD1. V trimming: 3 bases; J trimming: 3 bases; junction bases outside the gene matches: 9. The CDR3 sequence is 16 residues long. The CDR3 protein is CASSFETGVGYTEAFF. The CDR3 DNA is TGTGCCAGCAGTTTTGAGACAGGGGTAGGGTACACTGAAGCTTTCTTT.

This clonotype was counted between two and nine times. V usage is TRBV20-1 and J usage is TRBJ2-2; TRBD2 aligns across 7 bases. The V gene's germline CDR1 is DFQATT and CDR2 SNEGSKA (reference sequence). The CDR3 sequence is 16 residues long. Unmatched junction bases numbered 8, after V lost 0 bases and J lost 4 bases. This CDR3 is CSARDLKLASTGELFF. CDR3 nucleotides: TGCAGTGCTAGAGATTTGAAACTAGCGAGCACCGGGGAGCTGTTTTTT.

This clonotype was observed once. This sequence joins TRBV2 and TRBJ2-2; 14 bases align to TRBD2. Per the germline V gene, CDR1 is SNHLY and CDR2 is FYNNEI. V lost 5 bases and J lost 4; bases outside the gene matches: 18. The CDR3 is 21 residues long. In nucleotides, the CDR3 is TGTGCCAGCAGTATAATCCTTCGACTAGCGGGAGGGCCGGGAGGCACCGGGGAGCTGTTTTTT. Translating gives CASSIILRLAGGPGGTGELFF.

This clonotype was detected ten times or more. This chain links TRBV30 with TRBJ2-7; TRBD1 matches 11 bases. CDR1 is GTSNPN and CDR2 is SVGIG in the germline V gene (reference sequence). Trimming at V came to 4 bases and at J to 3 bases, leaving 8 bases not matched to a gene. The CDR3 consists of 15 residues. The CDR3 DNA is TGTGCCTGGAAGCTTGCCGGGACAGGGGGCTACGAGCAGTACTTC. Encoded protein: CAWKLAGTGGYEQYF. Combining the CDR3 with reference TRBV30 and TRBJ2-7 gives the whole variable domain SQTIHQWPATLVQPVGSPLSLECTVEGTSNPNLYWYRQAAGRGLQLLFYSVGIGQISSEVPQNLSASRPQDRQFILSSKKLLLSDSGFYLCAWKLAGTGGYEQYFGPGTRLTVT.

This clonotype has a count of ten or more. This chain joins TRBV7-2 and TRBJ2-7; a possible D gene is TRBD2 (6 bases). V was trimmed by 5 bases and J by 2 bases, leaving 13 bases between them. The CDR3 consists of 14 residues. Germline V gene sequence: CDR1 SGHTA, CDR2 FQGNSA. CDR3 region: CASSMTRTTYEQYF. The CDR3, as DNA: TGTGCCAGCAGCATGACAAGGACTACCTACGAGCAGTACTTC. The full variable domain, its missing parts supplied by reference TRBV7-2 and TRBJ2-7, is GAGVSQSPSNKVTEKGKDVELRCDPISGHTALYWYRQSLGQGLEFLIYFQGNSAPDKSGLPSDRFSAERTGGSVSTLTIQRTQQEDSAVYLCASSMTRTTYEQYFGPGTRLTVT.

In this sample, this clonotype turned up many times. The chain combines TRBV28 with TRBJ1-5; D may be TRBD1 (6 bases). The V and J ends lost 1 base and 2 bases respectively, with 27 bases between them. The germline V gene has CDR1 MDHEN and CDR2 SYDVKM. The CDR3 is made up of 21 amino acids. In nucleotides, the CDR3 is TGTGCCAGCAGTTTATTTGCCCTAACAAACCTGAGGGGGGGCGGCAATCAGCCCCAGCATTTT. Amino acid sequence: CASSLFALTNLRGGGNQPQHF.

As regards this clonotype: One junction end disagrees with the germline gene, perhaps due to a read error. The CDR3: CASSSVSGRAVVEQYF. The CDR3 DNA is TGTGCCAGCAGCTCAGTAAGCGGGAGGGCCGTCGTTGAGCAGTACTTC. The gene calls are TRBV5-1 and TRBJ2-7; 10 nucleotides line up with TRBD2. The V gene's germline CDR1 is SGHRS and CDR2 YFSETQ. The CDR3 spans 16 residues.

This rearrangement joins TRBV7-2 to TRBJ1-2, with a possible D match to TRBD1 (6 bases). Trimming took off 1 base at V and 6 bases at J, with 15 bases between the two ends. This CDR3 contains 15 residues. Looked up from germline, CDR1 is SGHTA and CDR2 is FQGNSA. The CDR3 DNA reads as TGTGCCAGCAGCTTAGATGTGGGCAGGGGAGATGGCTACACCTTC. It codes for CASSLDVGRGDGYTF. Drawing the rest from reference TRBV7-2 and TRBJ1-2, the complete variable domain is GAGVSQSPSNKVTEKGKDVELRCDPISGHTALYWYRQSLGQGLEFLIYFQGNSAPDKSGLPSDRFSAERTGGSVSTLTIQRTQQEDSAVYLCASSLDVGRGDGYTFGSGTRLTVV.

This clonotype was seen ten or more times. The gene calls are TRBV20-1 and TRBJ2-7, with D uncertain. Trimming removed 2 bases at V and 1 base at J, with 0 bases between. CDR3 length: 10 residues. Looked up from germline, CDR1 is DFQATT and CDR2 is SNEGSKA (reference sequence). CDR3: CSARSYEQYF. CDR3 in DNA: TGCAGTGCTAGATCCTACGAGCAGTACTTC.

The V gene is TRBV28, the J gene TRBJ1-3; D is unclear. The CDR3 spans 14 residues. The germline gives CDR1 MDHEN, CDR2 SYDVKM. V gave up 4 bases and J gave up 4 bases, with 11 bases separating them. The CDR3 nucleotides are TGTGCCAGCAGTTCCCCGTTTTCCGGAAACACCATATATTTT. This sequence encodes CASSSPFSGNTIYF.

The J gene is TRBJ1-1, the V gene TRBV10-3, with D possibly TRBD1 on 6 matching bases. V shed 8 bases and J shed 0 bases, with 13 bases lying between them. Germline V CDR1 and CDR2: ENHRY, SYGVKD. The CDR3 is 14 residues long. The CDR3 spells CAIGSGQLNTEAFF. The CDR3 coding sequence is TGTGCCATCGGAAGCGGACAGTTGAACACTGAAGCTTTCTTT.

The chain couples TRBV29-1 to TRBJ1-2; 12 nucleotides agree with TRBD1. V was pared by 7 bases and J by 8 bases, with 11 bases of the junction left unmatched. CDR1 is SQVTM, CDR2 ANQGSEA, per germline. This CDR3 is built from 14 residues. CDR3 DNA: TGCAGCGGATTTTCCGGGACAGGGGGCAACGGCTACACCTTC. Protein product: CSGFSGTGGNGYTF.

This CDR3 reads CSASEGTSGAYEQYF. In nucleotides, the CDR3 is TGCAGTGCTAGCGAGGGGACTAGCGGGGCCTACGAGCAGTACTTC. The chain combines TRBV20-1 with TRBJ2-7; TRBD2 matches at 13 bases. This CDR3 is 15 amino acids long. J gave up 2 bases and V 3 bases, and 4 bases lay outside the gene matches. Germline CDR1 reads DFQATT; CDR2 reads SNEGSKA (reference sequence).

On this clonotype: A much larger clone differs from this one at a single base, so this may be a read error. The chain combines TRBV6-1 with TRBJ2-7; D gene ambiguous. The CDR3 extends over 12 amino acids. Germline CDR1 is MNHNS and CDR2 is SASEGT. The DNA for the CDR3 is TGTGCCAGCGGTGGGCCAACCTACGAGCAGCACTTC. The encoded protein is CASGGPTYEQHF.